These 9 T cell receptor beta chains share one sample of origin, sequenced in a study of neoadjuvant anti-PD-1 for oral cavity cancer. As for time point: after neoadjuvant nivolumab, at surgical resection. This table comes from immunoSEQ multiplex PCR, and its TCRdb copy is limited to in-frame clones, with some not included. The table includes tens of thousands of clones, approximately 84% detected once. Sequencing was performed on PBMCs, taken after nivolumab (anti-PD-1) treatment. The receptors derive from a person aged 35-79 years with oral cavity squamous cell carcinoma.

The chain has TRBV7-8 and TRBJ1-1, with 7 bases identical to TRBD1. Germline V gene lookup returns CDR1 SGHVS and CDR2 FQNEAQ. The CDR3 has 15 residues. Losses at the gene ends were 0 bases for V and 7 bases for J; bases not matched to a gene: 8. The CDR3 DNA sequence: TGTGCCAGCAGCTTAGCCGAGGACAGGACCGGTGAAGCTTTCTTT. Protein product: CASSLAEDRTGEAFF.

This CDR3 is CASRVVWGDQPQHF. The CDR3 nucleotides are TGTGCCAGCAGGGTTGTATGGGGGGATCAGCCCCAGCATTTT. The chain carries TRBV28 and TRBJ1-5, with TRBD1 as a possible D gene (5 bases). The germline V gene encodes CDR1 MDHEN and CDR2 SYDVKM. The CDR3 has 14 amino acids. Between the trimmed V and J ends, which lost 6 bases and 5 bases, there was a span of 14 bases.

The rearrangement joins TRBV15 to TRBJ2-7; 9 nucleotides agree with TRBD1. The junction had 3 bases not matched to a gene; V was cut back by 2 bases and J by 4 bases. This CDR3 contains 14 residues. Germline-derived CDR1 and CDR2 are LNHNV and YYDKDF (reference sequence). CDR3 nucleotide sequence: TGTGCCACCAGCAGAAGACAGGGGGGTTACGAGCAGTACTTC. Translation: CATSRRQGGYEQYF. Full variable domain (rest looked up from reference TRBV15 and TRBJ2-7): DAMVIQNPRYQVTQFGKPVTLSCSQTLNHNVMYWYQQKSSQAPKLLFHYYDKDFNNEADTPDNFQSRRPNTSFCFLDIRSPGLGDTAMYLCATSRRQGGYEQYFGPGTRLTVT.

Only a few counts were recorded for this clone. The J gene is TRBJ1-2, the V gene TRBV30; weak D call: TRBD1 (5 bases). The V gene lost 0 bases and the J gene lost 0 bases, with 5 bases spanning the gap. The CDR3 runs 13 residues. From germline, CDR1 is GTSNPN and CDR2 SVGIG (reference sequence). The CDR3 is CAWSVQANYGYTF. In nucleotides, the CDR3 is TGTGCCTGGAGTGTACAGGCTAACTATGGCTACACCTTC.

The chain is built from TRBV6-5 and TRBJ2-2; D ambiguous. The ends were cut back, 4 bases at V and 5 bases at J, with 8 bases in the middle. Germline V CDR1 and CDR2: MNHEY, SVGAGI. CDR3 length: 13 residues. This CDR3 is CASSFLGTGELFF. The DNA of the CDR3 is TGTGCCAGCAGTTTCCTAGGAACCGGGGAGCTGTTTTTT.

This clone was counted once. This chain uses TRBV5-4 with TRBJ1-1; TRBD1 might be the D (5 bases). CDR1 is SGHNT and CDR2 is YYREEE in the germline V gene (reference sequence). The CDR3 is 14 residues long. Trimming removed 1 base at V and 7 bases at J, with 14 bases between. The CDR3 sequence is CASSLRGLDGEAFF. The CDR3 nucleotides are TGTGCCAGCAGCTTGAGGGGCCTGGATGGTGAAGCTTTCTTT.

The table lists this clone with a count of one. Here the CDR3 reads CASSFGTGPYEQYF. DNA of the CDR3: TGTGCCAGCAGCTTCGGGACTGGTCCCTACGAGCAGTACTTC. V is TRBV7-2 and J is TRBJ2-7; a weak D match, TRBD2 (6 bases). CDR3 length: 14 amino acids. Deletions cut 3 bases from V and 2 bases from J, with 11 bases between. Germline V gene lookup returns CDR1 SGHTA and CDR2 FQGNSA.

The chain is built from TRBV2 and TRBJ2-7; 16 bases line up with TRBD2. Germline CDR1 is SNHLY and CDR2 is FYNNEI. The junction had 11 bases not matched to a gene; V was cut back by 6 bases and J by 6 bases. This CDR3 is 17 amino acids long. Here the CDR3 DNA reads TGTGCCAGCAGGCGAGGGACTAGCGGGAGGGCCGGCGCCGAGCAGTACTTC. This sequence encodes CASRRGTSGRAGAEQYF.

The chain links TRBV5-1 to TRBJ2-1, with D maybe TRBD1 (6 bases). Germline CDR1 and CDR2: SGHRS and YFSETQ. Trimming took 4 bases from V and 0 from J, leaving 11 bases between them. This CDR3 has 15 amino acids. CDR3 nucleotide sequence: TGCGCCAGCAGCCCAGGGGAAATCTCCTACAATGAGCAGTTCTTC. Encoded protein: CASSPGEISYNEQFF.